The clone carrying this T cell receptor (beta chain) has a count of ten or more. What it recognizes is unknown. The CDR3 runs 16 residues. After removal of 5 bases from V and 8 bases from J, the junction contained 12 bases not matched to a gene. Germline loops: CDR1 SGHVS, CDR2 FQNEAQ. The source of the sample is a study of T cell repertoires in cytomegalovirus infection. About the study: Through public TCR beta signatures, both CMV infection and matching HLA type were indicated.

MiXCR, run by TCRdb on the reads, gives a single entry per CDR3 protein. The sample lists around 450,000 distinct CDR3 sequences, approximately 11% occurring once. General study findings and limits: CMV carriers with the relevant HLA were identified by cumulative public TCR beta family frequency. In two of eight donors, the top clonotype was HLA-C-restricted CMV-specific.

The chain joins TRBV7-8 to TRBJ1-6, with 7 bases that match TRBD1. The specimen sequenced was PBMCs. This sequence was found in a human donor in good health (CMV status not recorded). Some clones in this sample may be carry-over from other donors' samples. The CDR3 nucleotides are TGTGCCAGCAGCAAGGGTCTGGGGCAGGGGGATTCACCCCTCCACTTT. Residues: CASSKGLGQGDSPLHF.